This is a list of T cell receptor beta chains from one sample in a study of T cell repertoires in cytomegalovirus infection. TCRdb re-called the reads through MiXCR, storing one row per CDR3 protein. This sample has approximately 120,000 distinct CDR3 sequences, with 25% to 35% found just once. The antigens these receptors bind are not known. The source material was CD8+ T cells from cultured PBMCs, sampled from culture after CMV antigen stimulation. These receptors came from a human donor in good health (CMV status not recorded). Some clones in this sample may be carry-over from other donors' samples. Both conserved end residues are part of each CDR3. D genes are given only for firm matches. Clone size, where shown, is once, few, many, or a class for clones that have expanded.

TRBJ1-1,NA,TRBV5-6,NA,TGTGCCAGCAGCTTGGAAGAAGTCCTGTCCGACGAAGCTTTCTTT,CASSLEEVLSDEAFF
TRBJ2-6,NA,TRBV7-9,NA,TGTGCCACCCGTTTCTCCGGGGCCCGGTCTGGGGCCAACGTCCTGACTTTC,CATRFSGARSGANVLTF
TRBJ2-7,few,TRBV28,TRBD1,TGTGCCAGCAGTTACGCGACAGGGGTAGGCGAGCAGTATTTC,CASSYATGVGEQYF
TRBJ1-3,NA,TRBV28,NA,TGTGCCAGCTCCAGGGCAACTGGAAACACCATATATTTT,CASSRATGNTIYF
TRBJ2-7,many,TRBV6-5,NA,TGTGCCAGCAGTTACGGGGGGGGGCTAAACTACGAGCAGTACTTC,CASSYGGGLNYEQYF
TRBJ2-3,NA,TRBV7-9,NA,TGTGCCAGCAGCACCGCTGGCGGGGCACAAGATACGCAGTATTTT,CASSTAGGAQDTQYF
TRBJ2-3,NA,TRBV7-4,NA,TGTGCCAGCAGCTTATCAGGCTCAGATACGCAGTATTTT,CASSLSGSDTQYF
TRBJ2-1,few,TRBV6-1,NA,TGTGCCAGCAGTGAGGGGCTTCGCGCCTACAATGAGCAGTTCTTC,CASSEGLRAYNEQFF
TRBJ2-1,NA,TRBV19,NA,TGTGCCAGTAGTATAGTTCGGAGCTCCTACAATGAGCAGTTCTTC,CASSIVRSSYNEQFF
TRBJ2-5,few,TRBV4-1,NA,TGCGCCAGCAGCCAAGGCTCCATGGAGACCCAGTACTTC,CASSQGSMETQYF
TRBJ2-7,NA,TRBV5-4,NA,TGTGCCAGCAGCTTGCACATCGGGGCCGAGCAGTACTTC,CASSLHIGAEQYF
TRBJ2-4,NA,TRBV4-1,TRBD1,TGCGCCAGCAGCCAAGCGGGACAGGGGGCAAACATTCAGTACTTC,CASSQAGQGANIQYF
TRBJ2-1,NA,TRBV9,NA,TGTGCCAGCAGCGTAGAGGGCGGTACTTTTTACAATGAGCAGTTCTTC,CASSVEGGTFYNEQFF